The present entry profiles one T cell receptor (beta chain) with its context. Its antigen is not known. RNA transcripts were the template for amplifying TCR beta CDR3 regions. HTBI primers drove first-round RT-PCR of the TCR CDR3. Each CDR3 protein is one row after TCRdb ran MiXCR on the multiplex PCR reads. The table has about 840,000 distinct CDR3 sequences, 38% seen once. Germline V gene sequence: CDR1 SNHLY, CDR2 FYNNEI. With 7 bases removed from V and 4 bases from J, the gap between germline ends came to 16 bases. The CDR3 consists of 15 residues. The sample originates from a study of T cells in Graves' hyperthyroidism and ophthalmopathy. Study-wide points: Ophthalmopathy got predicted by the model a median around 6.6 months before its onset.

This sequence originates from a man younger than 30 with Graves' hyperthyroidism. Material: blood. The chain links TRBV2 to TRBJ2-2; D is perhaps TRBD2 (6 bases). The CDR3 loop reads CASKGLNEATGELFF. The CDR3 bases are TGTGCCAGCAAGGGACTTAATGAGGCCACCGGGGAGCTGTTTTTT.